One and the same sample provided the 14 T cell receptor beta chains below, sequenced in a study of T-cell memory formation after mild COVID-19. TCRdb fed the 5' RACE reads into MiXCR, producing one record per CDR3 protein. The sample has roughly 260,000 distinct CDR3 sequences, about a sixth seen once; the top ten hold roughly 3.6%. Sequencing was performed on PBMCs or a T cell subset sorted from them (not recorded which). The origin of the receptors is a man younger than 30 who had mild COVID-19 (a few samples of this study predate the infection). Cell type and time point are not known.

The DNA of the CDR3 is TGCGCCAGCAGCGGCCCCGGGACTAGCACAGATACGCAGTATTTT. Residues: CASSGPGTSTDTQYF. This rearrangement joins TRBV5-1 to TRBJ2-3; D may be TRBD2 (6 bases). Trimming removed 4 bases from V and 0 bases from J, with 12 bases in between. CDR3 length equals 15 residues. Germline CDR1 and CDR2: SGHRS and YFSETQ.

V usage is TRBV7-2 and J usage is TRBJ1-4; a possible D gene is TRBD1 (6 bases). The V and J ends lost 1 base and 6 bases respectively, with 9 bases between them. Germline values: CDR1 SGHTA, CDR2 FQGNSA. This CDR3 has 14 amino acids. The CDR3 loop reads CASSLGGAYEKLFF. The CDR3 nucleotides read TGTGCCAGCAGCTTAGGGGGGGCCTATGAAAAACTGTTTTTT.

The chain carries TRBV12-3 or TRBV12-4 and TRBJ2-7; weak D call: TRBD1 (6 bases). The CDR3 extends over 16 amino acids. Trimming cost V 5 bases and J 0 bases, with 17 bases left between them. The CDR3 loop reads CASSRGGSTGSYEQYF. CDR3 coding DNA: TGTGCCAGCAGTAGAGGGGGTAGTACCGGCTCCTACGAGCAGTACTTC.

V and J are TRBV6-1 and TRBJ2-3; D is undetermined. CDR3 length: 13 residues. Trimming removed 8 bases from V and 5 bases from J, with 14 bases in between. Germline loops: CDR1 MNHNS, CDR2 SASEGT. This CDR3 reads CASGANYLDTQYF. CDR3 coding DNA: TGTGCCAGCGGCGCGAATTATTTAGATACGCAGTATTTT.

V usage is TRBV7-2 and J usage is TRBJ1-3, with D possibly being TRBD1 (6 bases). The CDR3 runs 16 residues. V gave up 5 bases and J gave up 0 bases, with 14 bases separating them. Germline CDR1 and CDR2: SGHTA and FQGNSA. The CDR3 region has the DNA TGTGCCAGCAGCCCTTCTACAGGGTCCTCTGGAAACACCATATATTTT. Its protein product is CASSPSTGSSGNTIYF.

The chain couples TRBV9 to TRBJ2-2; a possible D gene is TRBD2 (5 bases). The CDR3 runs to 15 residues. In germline, CDR1 is SGDLS, CDR2 YYNGEE. The germline V and J ends were trimmed by 4 bases and 0 bases, with 10 bases remaining between them. The CDR3 region is CASSNKGANTGELFF. The CDR3 region has the DNA TGTGCCAGCAGCAATAAGGGAGCGAACACCGGGGAGCTGTTTTTT.

V usage is TRBV19 and J usage is TRBJ2-1; 8 nucleotides line up with TRBD1. Trimming at V came to 10 bases and at J to 4 bases, leaving 9 bases not matched to a gene. Looked up from germline, CDR1 is LNHDA and CDR2 is SQIVND (reference sequence). The CDR3 consists of 14 residues. The CDR3 nucleotides read TGTGCCACAGGGGGCGGGGCGCGATACAATGAGCAGTTCTTC. It translates to CATGGGARYNEQFF.

The DNA of the CDR3 is TGTGCCAGCAGCCAGGCAGTCGGCGGGGAGCTGTTTTTT. Encoded protein: CASSQAVGGELFF. The rearrangement joins TRBV14 to TRBJ2-2, with D unclear. The CDR3 is made up of 13 amino acids. Trimming removed 3 bases from V and 7 bases from J, with 9 bases in between. Germline V gene lookup returns CDR1 SGHDN and CDR2 FVKESK.

This clonotype has only a few counts. This chain uses TRBV6-5 with TRBJ1-6; 7 bases align to TRBD1. The V gene end was trimmed by 6 bases and the J gene end by 6 bases; junction bases not matched to a gene: 8. The CDR3 contains 15 residues. Germline assignment: CDR1 MNHEY and CDR2 SVGAGI. CDR3 bases: TGTGCCAGCAGGAAAAGACAGGGTGGTAATTCACCCCTCCACTTT. It encodes CASRKRQGGNSPLHF.

The chain uses TRBV2 and TRBJ2-7, with D unresolved. Germline values: CDR1 SNHLY, CDR2 FYNNEI. V lost 0 bases to trimming and J lost 9 bases, with 6 bases between them. The CDR3 is made up of 11 amino acids. CDR3 sequence reads: CASSEAVRQYV. The CDR3 DNA sequence: TGTGCCAGCAGTGAAGCGGTACGGCAGTACGTC.

The chain recombines TRBV5-5 with TRBJ1-2; the D is unclear. Germline V gives CDR1 SGHKS, CDR2 YYEKEE (reference sequence). CDR3 size: 14 residues. V was pared by 4 bases and J by 4 bases, with 14 bases between. The CDR3 reads CASSREGPLYGYTF. The CDR3 region has the DNA TGTGCCAGCAGCAGGGAGGGCCCCCTCTATGGCTACACCTTC.

The rearrangement uses TRBV7-2 and TRBJ2-7, with D possibly being TRBD2 (7 bases). Germline loops: CDR1 SGHTA, CDR2 FQGNSA. Trimming left V 7 bases short and J 9 bases short, with 19 bases between. This CDR3 spans 13 amino acids. In DNA form, the CDR3 reads TGTGCCAGCACCTCAAGGGAGGGGGTAGGGCAGTACTTC. Its protein product is CASTSREGVGQYF.

The chain employs TRBV7-2 and TRBJ2-1; D remains ambiguous. Germline values: CDR1 SGHTA, CDR2 FQGNSA. This CDR3 spans 13 amino acids. V was clipped by 4 bases and J by 6 bases, with 10 bases between them. The CDR3 DNA is TGTGCCAGCAGCTCTCAACGGAGCAATGAGCAGTTCTTC. As protein: CASSSQRSNEQFF.

The chain links TRBV28 to TRBJ1-5, with 7 bases identical to TRBD1. This CDR3 is built from 15 residues. V dropped 3 bases and J dropped 7; count of bases not matched to a gene: 9. Germline V gene sequence: CDR1 MDHEN, CDR2 SYDVKM. The CDR3 loop reads CASSLWRQGGQPQHF. For the CDR3, the DNA is TGTGCCAGCAGTTTGTGGCGACAGGGTGGCCAGCCCCAGCATTTT.